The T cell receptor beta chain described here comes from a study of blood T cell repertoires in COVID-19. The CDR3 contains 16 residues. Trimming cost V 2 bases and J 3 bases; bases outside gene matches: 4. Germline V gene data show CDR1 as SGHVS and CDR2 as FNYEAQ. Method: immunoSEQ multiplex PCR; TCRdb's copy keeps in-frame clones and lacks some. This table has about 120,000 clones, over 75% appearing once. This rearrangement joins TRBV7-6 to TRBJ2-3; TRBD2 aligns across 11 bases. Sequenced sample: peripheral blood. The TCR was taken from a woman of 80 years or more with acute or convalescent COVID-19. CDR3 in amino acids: CASSLNLAGGTDTQYF. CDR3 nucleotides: TGTGCCAGCAGCTTAAATCTAGCGGGGGGTACAGATACGCAGTATTTT.